The rows below give T cell receptor beta chains drawn from one sample of a study of blood T cell repertoires in COVID-19. Sequencing was performed with immunoSEQ multiplex PCR; in TCRdb, only in-frame clones are kept and a portion is missing. The table lists around 250,000 clones, around 87% of them singletons. The sequencing sample was made of peripheral blood. The receptors stem from a woman in her sixties with COVID-19, enrolled during active disease. Both conserved end residues are part of each CDR3. Fields, in order: J gene, D gene, clone size, V gene, CDR3 protein, CDR3 DNA. D genes are given only for firm matches. Some rows have no size entry. The others give once, few or many, or a class for an expanded clone.

J gene: TRBJ2-1; D gene: TRBD2; clone size: NA; V gene: TRBV29-1; CDR3 protein: CSVGGGIGGYNEQFF; CDR3 DNA: TGCAGCGTTGGGGGAGGGATCGGCGGCTACAATGAGCAGTTCTTC
J gene: TRBJ1-5; D gene: TRBD1; clone size: few; V gene: TRBV9; CDR3 protein: CASSVTGGPNQPQHF; CDR3 DNA: TGTGCCAGCAGCGTGACAGGGGGTCCAAATCAGCCCCAGCATTTT
J gene: TRBJ2-1; D gene: NA; clone size: NA; V gene: TRBV7-9; CDR3 protein: CASSLGHYMEQFF; CDR3 DNA: TGTGCCAGCAGCTTAGGACATTACATGGAGCAGTTCTTC
J gene: TRBJ2-3; D gene: TRBD2; clone size: NA; V gene: TRBV18; CDR3 protein: CASSPLAGALDTQYF; CDR3 DNA: TGTGCCAGCTCACCGCTAGCGGGGGCGTTAGATACGCAGTATTTT
J gene: TRBJ2-7; D gene: TRBD1; clone size: NA; V gene: TRBV5-8; CDR3 protein: CASARGQGLYEQYF; CDR3 DNA: TGTGCCAGCGCCAGGGGGCAGGGACTCTACGAGCAGTACTTC
J gene: TRBJ1-6; D gene: TRBD1; clone size: once; V gene: TRBV7-2; CDR3 protein: CASSLDGTGNNSPLHF; CDR3 DNA: TGTGCCAGCAGCTTAGATGGGACAGGGAATAATTCACCCCTCCACTTT
J gene: TRBJ2-2; D gene: NA; clone size: NA; V gene: TRBV15; CDR3 protein: CATSPGLAGELFF; CDR3 DNA: TGTGCCACCAGCCCAGGGTTGGCCGGGGAGCTGTTTTTT
J gene: TRBJ1-2; D gene: NA; clone size: NA; V gene: TRBV6-2/TRBV6-3; CDR3 protein: CASSYGGDLNYGYTF; CDR3 DNA: TGTGCCAGCAGTTACGGAGGGGACCTTAACTATGGCTACACCTTC
J gene: TRBJ1-5; D gene: TRBD1; clone size: NA; V gene: TRBV2; CDR3 protein: CASRTGAYSNQPQHF; CDR3 DNA: TGTGCCAGCCGGACAGGGGCTTATAGCAATCAGCCCCAGCATTTT
J gene: TRBJ2-5; D gene: NA; clone size: NA; V gene: TRBV5-8; CDR3 protein: CASSLYTTGETQYF; CDR3 DNA: TGTGCCAGCAGCTTATATACGACCGGGGAGACCCAGTACTTC
J gene: TRBJ1-2; D gene: TRBD1; clone size: NA; V gene: TRBV5-4; CDR3 protein: CASSLGRQGADYGYTF; CDR3 DNA: TGTGCCAGCAGCTTGGGGCGACAGGGGGCCGACTATGGCTACACCTTC
J gene: TRBJ1-1; D gene: NA; clone size: few; V gene: TRBV14; CDR3 protein: CASSLQGNTEAFF; CDR3 DNA: TGTGCCAGCAGCTTACAGGGGAACACTGAAGCTTTCTTT
J gene: TRBJ2-7; D gene: NA; clone size: NA; V gene: TRBV5-1; CDR3 protein: CASSENYEQYF; CDR3 DNA: TGCGCCAGCAGCGAGAACTACGAGCAGTACTTC
J gene: TRBJ1-1; D gene: NA; clone size: NA; V gene: TRBV29-1; CDR3 protein: CSPAVHESTEAFF; CDR3 DNA: TGCAGCCCCGCGGTACACGAGTCCACTGAAGCTTTCTTT
J gene: TRBJ1-1; D gene: NA; clone size: NA; V gene: TRBV5-1; CDR3 protein: CASSLAALAPNTEAFF; CDR3 DNA: TGCGCCAGCAGCTTGGCCGCTTTGGCCCCAAACACTGAAGCTTTCTTT
J gene: TRBJ2-6; D gene: NA; clone size: NA; V gene: TRBV6-5; CDR3 protein: CASNNRAGANVLTF; CDR3 DNA: TGTGCCAGCAACAACAGGGCTGGGGCCAACGTCCTGACTTTC
J gene: TRBJ1-4; D gene: NA; clone size: NA; V gene: TRBV19; CDR3 protein: CASSIEGSGGEKLFF; CDR3 DNA: TGTGCCAGTAGTATAGAAGGGTCAGGAGGCGAAAAACTGTTTTTT